The source of this T cell receptor (beta chain) is a study of cytomegalovirus exposure and HLA in healthy donors. General study points: Some segments of the V type, notably TRBV6-2 and TRBV6-3, were excluded as indistinguishable.

Each donor was nominally healthy when sampled (though unrecorded immune exposures were likely). PCR employed 60 Vbeta and 13 Jbeta primers. Data came from immunoSEQ multiplex PCR; TCRdb stores just in-frame clones and leaves some out. The data hold roughly 170,000 clones, with approximately 75% observed a single time. On this clone: What it binds is unknown.

CDR1 and CDR2 (germline): MDHEN, SYDVKM. CDR3 length equals 14 residues. Trimming shortened V by 7 bases and J by 1 base, and 8 bases separated the two germline ends. The gene calls are TRBV28 and TRBJ2-6; D gene uncertain. This TCR was recovered from a girl aged 5-17 years in good health and CMV-seronegative. Sample: PBMCs. The CDR3 DNA is TGTGCCAGCATTTCCAGATCTGGGGCCAACGTCCTGACTTTC. It translates to CASISRSGANVLTF.